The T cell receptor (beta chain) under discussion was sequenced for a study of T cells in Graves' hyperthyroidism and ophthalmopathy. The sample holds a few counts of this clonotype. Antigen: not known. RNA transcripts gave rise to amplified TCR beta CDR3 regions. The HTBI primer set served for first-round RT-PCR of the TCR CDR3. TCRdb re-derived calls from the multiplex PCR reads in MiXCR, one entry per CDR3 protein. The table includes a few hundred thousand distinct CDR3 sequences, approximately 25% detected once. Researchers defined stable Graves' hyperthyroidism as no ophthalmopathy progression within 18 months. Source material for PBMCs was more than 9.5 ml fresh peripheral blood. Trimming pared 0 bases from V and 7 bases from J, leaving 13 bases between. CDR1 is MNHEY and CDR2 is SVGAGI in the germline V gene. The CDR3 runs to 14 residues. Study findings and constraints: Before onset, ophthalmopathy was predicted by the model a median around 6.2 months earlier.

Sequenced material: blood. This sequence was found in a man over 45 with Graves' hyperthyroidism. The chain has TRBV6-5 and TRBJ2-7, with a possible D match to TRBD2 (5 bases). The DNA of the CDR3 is TGTGCCAGCAGTTACTCCTTCCGGGATTGGGAGCAGTACTTC. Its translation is CASSYSFRDWEQYF.